This T cell receptor (beta chain) was retrieved from a study of shared T cell receptors in the human thymus. CDR3 length: 15 amino acids. Germline V lookup: CDR1 SGDLS, CDR2 YYNGEE. V was clipped by 0 bases and J by 5 bases, with 14 bases between them. Generated by immunoSEQ multiplex PCR, the TCRdb table keeps only in-frame clones and is missing some. The sample has 720,000 or so clones; approximately 83% are singletons. This clone was seen only once. In addition, the sample was reused for a study of human thymus T cells. According to that study: Among the donors, all were healthy Finnish infants having corrective surgery for congenital heart defects. Resections obtained during corrective heart surgery supplied the thymus tissue. Gene usage for V and J segments appeared biased in thymic and blood repertoires. Unrelated people showed highly overlapping thymic repertoires, related research reported.

The sample taken for sequencing was thymocytes. The source is a girl under three years old with a congenital heart defect. The chain joins TRBV9 to TRBJ1-2, with D maybe TRBD1 (6 bases). The CDR3 sequence is CASSVGSGRGYGYTF. CDR3 DNA: TGTGCCAGCAGCGTAGGCTCAGGGAGGGGGTATGGCTACACCTTC.